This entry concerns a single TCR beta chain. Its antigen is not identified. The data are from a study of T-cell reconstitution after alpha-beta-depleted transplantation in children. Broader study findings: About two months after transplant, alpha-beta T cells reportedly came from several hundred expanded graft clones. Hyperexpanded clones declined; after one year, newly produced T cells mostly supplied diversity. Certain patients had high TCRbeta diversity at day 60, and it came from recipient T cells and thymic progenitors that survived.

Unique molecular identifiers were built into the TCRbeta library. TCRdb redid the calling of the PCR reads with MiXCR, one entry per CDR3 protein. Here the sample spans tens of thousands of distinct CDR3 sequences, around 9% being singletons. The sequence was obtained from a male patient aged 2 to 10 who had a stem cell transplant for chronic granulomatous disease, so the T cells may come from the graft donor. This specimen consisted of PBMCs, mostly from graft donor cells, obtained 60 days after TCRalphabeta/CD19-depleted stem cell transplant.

CDR3: CASSLAGASGGETQYF. The CDR3 DNA sequence: TGTGCCAGCAGCTTAGCCGGCGCTAGCGGGGGGGAGACCCAGTACTTC. This chain uses TRBV7-2 with TRBJ2-5; 11 nucleotides agree with TRBD2. J was trimmed by 5 bases and V by 0 bases; bases with no gene match: 5. Germline loops: CDR1 SGHTA, CDR2 FQGNSA. The CDR3 spans 16 residues.